The 21 T cell receptor beta chains presented below share a single source sample, sequenced in a study of blood T cell repertoires in COVID-19. Some clones are missing from TCRdb's copy, which holds only in-frame ones; the method was immunoSEQ multiplex PCR. This sample has about 490,000 clones; 80% to 90% occur once, and the top ten carry roughly 3.2%. Material for sequencing was peripheral blood. The receptor source for this set is a human donor in a cohort sampled during active COVID-19.

Here the CDR3 DNA reads TGTGCCAGTAGTATCTCGAGGGTACAATACAATGAGCAGTTCTTC. Encoded protein: CASSISRVQYNEQFF. The chain is built from TRBV19 and TRBJ2-1; tentative D call: TRBD2 (5 bases). Per the germline V gene, CDR1 is LNHDA and CDR2 is SQIVND (reference sequence). CDR3 length: 15 amino acids. V lost 3 bases, J lost 4 bases, and 13 bases lay in between. Full variable domain (rest looked up from reference TRBV19 and TRBJ2-1): DGGITQSPKYLFRKEGQNVTLSCEQNLNHDAMYWYRQDPGQGLRLIYYSQIVNDFQKGDIAEGYSVSREKKESFPLTVTSAQKNPTAFYLCASSISRVQYNEQFFGPGTRLTVL.

This rearrangement joins TRBV12-5 to TRBJ2-3, with TRBD2 matching 9 bases. The CDR3 contains 16 residues. The junction had 8 bases not matched to a gene; V was cut back by 1 base and J by 6 bases. Germline lookup yields CDR1 LGHNT and CDR2 FRNRAP. The CDR3 reads CASGLGTSESIDTQYF. CDR3 nucleotides: TGTGCTAGTGGTTTGGGGACTAGCGAGAGTATCGATACGCAGTATTTT.

This rearrangement joins TRBV15 to TRBJ2-7; D is perhaps TRBD1 (6 bases). Trimming took off 0 bases at V and 3 bases at J, with 12 bases between the two ends. The CDR3 covers 15 residues. The V gene's germline CDR1 is LNHNV and CDR2 YYDKDF (reference sequence). CDR3 amino acids: CATSRDIAGDYEQYF. The CDR3 nucleotides are TGTGCCACCAGCAGAGATATAGCAGGGGACTACGAGCAGTACTTC.

J is TRBJ1-2 and V is TRBV10-3, with 8 bases aligning to TRBD1. Germline-derived CDR1 and CDR2 are ENHRY and SYGVKD. The ends lost 9 bases at V and 4 bases at J; junction bases unmatched: 7. There are 13 residues in the CDR3. CDR3 amino acids: CAIRRGQGYGYTF. In DNA, the CDR3 is TGTGCCATACGCAGGGGGCAGGGCTATGGCTACACCTTC.

This clone was observed a single time. The gene calls are TRBV5-1 and TRBJ2-1, with D tentatively TRBD2 (5 bases). Germline loops: CDR1 SGHRS, CDR2 YFSETQ. This CDR3 region has 16 residues. The V end lost 1 base, the J end lost 0 bases, and 11 bases lay between the germline ends. CDR3 coding DNA: TGCGCCAGCAGCTTGCTTCCGGGAAGCTCCTACAATGAGCAGTTCTTC. Translated: CASSLLPGSSYNEQFF.

Concerning this clone: The same CDR3 also results from other DNA sequences found in this sample. The chain has TRBV7-2 and TRBJ1-1; D unclear. Germline V gene data show CDR1 as SGHTA and CDR2 as FQGNSA. The CDR3 spans 14 residues. V dropped 3 bases and J dropped 1 base, with 9 bases sitting between them. The CDR3 coding sequence is TGTGCCAGCAGCTTGTGGAGGGAGAACACTGAAGCTTTCTTT. Its translation is CASSLWRENTEAFF.

This clone appeared a single time. J is TRBJ1-5 and V is TRBV7-8, with 9 bases lining up with TRBD1. The CDR3 runs to 16 residues. V lost 5 bases to trimming and J lost 7 bases; unmatched junction nucleotides: 12. Germline values: CDR1 SGHVS, CDR2 FQNEAQ. The CDR3 region is CASSPLNRGQGQPQHF. As DNA, the CDR3 is TGTGCCAGCAGCCCATTAAACAGGGGGCAAGGACAGCCCCAGCATTTT.

This chain links TRBV5-1 with TRBJ1-1; D unclear. The germline V gene encodes CDR1 SGHRS and CDR2 YFSETQ. CDR3 length: 15 residues. The V end lost 0 bases, the J end lost 1 base, and 10 bases lay between the germline ends. CDR3 bases: TGCGCCAGCAGCTTGGGTCCACAGAAGAACACTGAAGCTTTCTTT. Translating gives CASSLGPQKNTEAFF. The full variable domain, rest sourced from reference TRBV5-1 and TRBJ1-1, is KAGVTQTPRYLIKTRGQQVTLSCSPISGHRSVSWYQQTPGQGLQFLFEYFSETQRNKGNFPGRFSGRQFSNSRSEMNVSTLELGDSALYLCASSLGPQKNTEAFFGQGTRLTVV.

The chain recombines TRBV5-1 with TRBJ1-2, with TRBD1 identical over 11 bases. The CDR3 extends over 14 amino acids. CDR1 is SGHRS, CDR2 YFSETQ, per germline. The V segment lost 2 bases and the J segment 7 bases; nucleotides outside the gene matches: 4. For the CDR3, the DNA is TGCGCCAGCAGCTTTGGGACAGGGGGTAGTGGCTACACCTTC. It yields the protein CASSFGTGGSGYTF.

The chain has TRBV19 and TRBJ2-1; the match to TRBD2 covers 8 bases. The germline V gene encodes CDR1 LNHDA and CDR2 SQIVND (reference sequence). With 9 bases clipped from V and 4 bases from J, the junction kept 8 bases outside the gene matches. This CDR3 has 14 residues. CDR3 in DNA: TGTGCCAGCTCAACCGGGACTAGATACAATGAGCAGTTCTTC. This translates into CASSTGTRYNEQFF.

This clone was seen a single time. Here the CDR3 DNA reads TGTGCCAGCAGCGCCATAGCGGGGCCTGAAGCCGAGCAGTACTTC. It codes for CASSAIAGPEAEQYF. V usage is TRBV2 and J usage is TRBJ2-7, with TRBD2 matching 8 bases. Trimming at V came to 6 bases and at J to 6 bases, leaving 13 bases not matched to a gene. The CDR3 loop spans 15 amino acids. CDR1 and CDR2 (germline): SNHLY, FYNNEI.

The chain's CDR3 is CASSSFVGQLVYTF. CDR3 sequence (DNA): TGTGCCAGCAGCTCCTTTGTGGGGCAACTGGTCTACACCTTC. The chain is built from TRBV5-4 and TRBJ1-2; D is perhaps TRBD1 (5 bases). V lost 3 bases and J lost 10, with 19 bases in between. From germline, CDR1 is SGHNT and CDR2 YYREEE (reference sequence). The CDR3 consists of 14 residues.

The chain carries TRBV3-1 (or the pseudogene TRBV3-2) and TRBJ2-7, with TRBD1 identical over 11 bases. The V gene's germline CDR1 is LGHDT and CDR2 YNNKEL (reference sequence). This CDR3 spans 15 amino acids. The J segment lost 5 bases and the V segment lost 5 bases, leaving 8 bases of the junction unmatched. The CDR3 bases are TGTGCCAGCAGCTCGCCCGGGACAGGGGGAAACGAGCAGTACTTC. It codes for CASSSPGTGGNEQYF.

As concerns this clone: Other DNA sequences within the sample encode an identical CDR3. The chain joins TRBV6-5 to TRBJ1-2; a possible D gene is TRBD1 (5 bases). Germline V gene data show CDR1 as MNHEY and CDR2 as SVGAGI. Trimming stripped 0 bases from V and 1 base from J, with 6 bases between. This CDR3 is built from 14 residues. Here the CDR3 reads CASSYSRGNYGYTF. The DNA of the CDR3 is TGTGCCAGCAGTTACTCAAGGGGTAACTATGGCTACACCTTC.

The chain couples TRBV28 to TRBJ1-5, with 9 nucleotides matching TRBD1. Germline V gene sequence: CDR1 MDHEN, CDR2 SYDVKM. CDR3 length equals 14 residues. J gave up 3 bases and V 6 bases, and 3 bases lay outside the gene matches. CDR3 in DNA: TGTGCCAGCAGAGGGACAGGGAACAATCAGCCCCAGCATTTT. This gives the protein CASRGTGNNQPQHF.

V and J are TRBV5-1 and TRBJ2-1; 7 bases match TRBD2. The CDR3 runs to 14 residues. J was trimmed by 3 bases and V by 7 bases; bases with no gene match: 7. Germline V gives CDR1 SGHRS, CDR2 YFSETQ. CDR3 nucleotides: TGCGCCAGCGGGCACAGCGGGAACTACAATGAGCAGTTCTTC. It yields the protein CASGHSGNYNEQFF. The whole variable domain, remainder taken from reference TRBV5-1 and TRBJ2-1, is KAGVTQTPRYLIKTRGQQVTLSCSPISGHRSVSWYQQTPGQGLQFLFEYFSETQRNKGNFPGRFSGRQFSNSRSEMNVSTLELGDSALYLCASGHSGNYNEQFFGPGTRLTVL.

The rearrangement uses TRBV30 and TRBJ1-4; 8 nucleotides line up with TRBD1. CDR3 length equals 17 residues. Germline V gives CDR1 GTSNPN, CDR2 SVGIG (reference sequence). J gave up 4 bases and V 2 bases, and 12 bases lay outside the gene matches. The DNA for the CDR3 is TGTGCCTGGAGTAGGGACAGGACAATCGCTGATAATGAAAAACTGTTTTTT. This gives the protein CAWSRDRTIADNEKLFF.

The V call is TRBV5-6, the J call TRBJ1-4; no clear D. This CDR3 has 16 residues. The V end lost 4 bases, the J end lost 8 bases, and 21 bases lay between the germline ends. CDR1 and CDR2 from the germline V gene are SGHDT and YYEEEE. The CDR3 sequence is CASSRNQEPPGEKLFF. DNA for the CDR3: TGTGCCAGCAGCCGAAATCAGGAGCCTCCGGGAGAAAAACTGTTTTTT.

This clone was observed a handful of times. V is TRBV7-2 and J is TRBJ1-5; 11 nucleotides match TRBD1. Trimming removed 5 bases from V and 6 bases from J; junction bases left unmatched: 9. This CDR3 is built from 16 residues. CDR1 is SGHTA and CDR2 is FQGNSA in the germline V gene. The CDR3 spells CASSAQDRGLGQPQHF. CDR3 coding DNA: TGTGCCAGCAGCGCCCAGGACAGGGGGCTCGGTCAGCCCCAGCATTTT.

V is TRBV19 and J is TRBJ1-3; TRBD1 is a possible D gene (5 bases). Germline-derived CDR1 and CDR2 are LNHDA and SQIVND (reference sequence). This CDR3 spans 17 amino acids. Trimming pared 4 bases from V and 0 bases from J, leaving 16 bases between. CDR3 nucleotide sequence: TGTGCCAGTAGTAGCGACAGCCAGCTCGCCTCTGGAAACACCATATATTTT. Translated: CASSSDSQLASGNTIYF.

This clone has just one count. The V call is TRBV7-4, the J call TRBJ1-2, with TRBD1 as a possible D gene (5 bases). Trimming stripped 2 bases from V and 0 bases from J, with 7 bases between. Germline lookup yields CDR1 SGHVT and CDR2 SQSDAQ. The CDR3 is 14 amino acids. As DNA, the CDR3 is TGTGCCAGCAGCTTAAGGGGAACTAACTATGGCTACACCTTC. This gives the protein CASSLRGTNYGYTF.